What follows are 22 T cell receptor beta chains derived from one specimen sequenced in a study of blood T cells in healthy people across ages. The authors ran a second PCR of about 6 to 11 cycles using a sample-barcoded 5' primer and a J-beta primer mix. TCRdb ran MiXCR on the 5' RACE reads and lists one entry per CDR3 protein. Here the sample spans 1,500,000 or so distinct CDR3 sequences, about 42% being singletons. The specimen was blood. The source of these receptors is a woman in her late teens or twenties in good health.

V and J are TRBV7-9 and TRBJ2-3; the D is unclear. Germline V CDR1 and CDR2: SEHNR, FQNEAQ (reference sequence). Trimming shortened V by 7 bases and J by 4 bases, and 12 bases separated the two germline ends. CDR3 length: 13 residues. In DNA, the CDR3 is TGTGCCAGCATCCGTATCATGTCAGATACGCAGTATTTT. Its protein product is CASIRIMSDTQYF.

This clonotype came up a few times. This chain uses TRBV12-3 or TRBV12-4 with TRBJ2-1, with D perhaps matching TRBD1 (7 bases). V lost 7 bases and J 3 bases, leaving 13 bases between the germline ends. The CDR3 covers 14 residues. CDR3 amino acids: CASTQGGYYNEQFF. Here the CDR3 DNA reads TGTGCCAGCACGCAGGGGGGCTACTACAATGAGCAGTTCTTC.

This chain connects TRBV9 to TRBJ1-2; TRBD1 might be the D (5 bases). CDR3 size: 16 residues. The V gene lost 3 bases and the J gene lost 3 bases, with 18 bases spanning the gap. Germline CDR1 SGDLS, CDR2 YYNGEE. The chain's CDR3 is CASSEPGAGTYYGYTF. Here the CDR3 DNA reads TGTGCCAGCAGCGAGCCCGGCGCAGGGACCTACTATGGCTACACCTTC.

This clonotype has only a few counts. V is TRBV20-1 and J is TRBJ2-1; D is uncertain. Between the trimmed V and J ends, which lost 1 base and 6 bases, there was a span of 4 bases. Germline V gene lookup returns CDR1 DFQATT and CDR2 SNEGSKA (reference sequence). The CDR3 extends over 11 amino acids. In DNA, the CDR3 is TGCAGTGCTAGAGGCCCCAATGAGCAGTTCTTC. It encodes CSARGPNEQFF.

The chain links TRBV7-2 to TRBJ2-7, with 10 bases lining up with TRBD2. The CDR3 contains 14 residues. Germline loops: CDR1 SGHTA, CDR2 FQGNSA. J gave up 7 bases and V 4 bases, and 7 bases lay outside the gene matches. The chain's CDR3 is CASSSSSGGLEQYF. The CDR3 region has the DNA TGTGCCAGCAGCTCCTCTAGCGGGGGTCTTGAGCAGTACTTC.

The V gene is TRBV7-9, the J gene TRBJ2-1, with D possibly being TRBD1 (6 bases). Trimming took 5 bases from V and 6 from J, leaving 11 bases between them. There are 13 residues in the CDR3. Germline V CDR1 and CDR2: SEHNR, FQNEAQ (reference sequence). The CDR3 coding sequence is TGTGCCAGCAGCACATCAGGGGTCAATGAGCAGTTCTTC. Its translation is CASSTSGVNEQFF.

This sequence joins TRBV5-1 and TRBJ2-4; D might be TRBD1 (7 bases). Germline V lookup: CDR1 SGHRS, CDR2 YFSETQ. There are 13 residues in the CDR3. Trimming took off 4 bases at V and 12 bases at J, with 17 bases between the two ends. CDR3: CASSRGLGDSQYF. Written as DNA, the CDR3 is TGCGCCAGCAGCAGGGGACTTGGGGACAGTCAGTACTTC.

This clonotype showed up many times. This chain uses TRBV29-1 with TRBJ2-3, with D maybe TRBD1 (6 bases). Germline lookup yields CDR1 SQVTM and CDR2 ANQGSEA. Trimming pared 6 bases from V and 0 bases from J, leaving 13 bases between. The CDR3 has 14 amino acids. CDR3 loop: CSVRRGSSTDTQYF. CDR3 coding DNA: TGCAGCGTGCGCAGGGGTTCTAGCACAGATACGCAGTATTTT.

This clonotype was seen only a few times. The genes are TRBV19 and TRBJ2-7; the D is unclear. Germline CDR1 LNHDA, CDR2 SQIVND (reference sequence). V lost 6 bases and J lost 2, with 8 bases in between. This CDR3 region has 12 residues. The CDR3 DNA sequence: TGTGCCAGTAGCGGACGTACCTACGAGCAGTACTTC. Translated, it gives CASSGRTYEQYF.

The genes are TRBV28 and TRBJ2-7; 7 bases agree with TRBD1. The V gene end was trimmed by 5 bases and the J gene end by 5 bases; junction bases not matched to a gene: 9. The germline V gene encodes CDR1 MDHEN and CDR2 SYDVKM. The CDR3 loop spans 14 amino acids. The CDR3 is CASSTSDRVHEQYF. CDR3 sequence (DNA): TGTGCCAGCAGTACCTCTGACAGGGTCCACGAGCAGTACTTC.

The genes are TRBV4-2 and TRBJ2-1, with a tentative D call TRBD2 (5 bases). This CDR3 contains 16 residues. Per the germline V gene, CDR1 is LGHNA and CDR2 is YNFKEQ. The V end lost 3 bases, the J end lost 5 bases, and 17 bases lay between the germline ends. The CDR3 nucleotides read TGTGCCAGCAGCCAGACGGGCCTACGGACTCACAATGAGCAGTTCTTC. Residues: CASSQTGLRTHNEQFF.

V usage is TRBV4-1 and J usage is TRBJ2-7; the match to TRBD2 covers 8 bases. The CDR3 loop spans 17 amino acids. Unmatched junction bases numbered 8, after V lost 1 base and J lost 0 bases. Germline V lookup: CDR1 MGHRA, CDR2 YSYEKL. The CDR3 loop is CASSQGPTSGTSYEQYF. Here the CDR3 DNA reads TGCGCCAGCAGCCAAGGACCAACTAGCGGCACCTCCTACGAGCAGTACTTC.

This clonotype has more than one count but fewer than ten. The J gene is TRBJ1-5, the V gene TRBV28, with a possible D match to TRBD1 (5 bases). The germline gives CDR1 MDHEN, CDR2 SYDVKM. The CDR3 spans 14 residues. Trimming took 4 bases from V and 9 from J, leaving 16 bases between them. The CDR3 DNA sequence: TGTGCCAGCAGTTACGGGGACGGTCTACGGCCCCAGCATTTT. It is translated as CASSYGDGLRPQHF.

This rearrangement joins TRBV4-3 to TRBJ2-1, with TRBD2 matching over 11 bases. From germline, CDR1 is LGHNA and CDR2 YSLEER. The CDR3 length is 17 residues. J gave up 7 bases and V 0 bases, and 8 bases lay outside the gene matches. The DNA for the CDR3 is TGCGCCAGCAGCCAAGATGTGAGACTAGCGGGGCCGAATGAGCAGTTCTTC. The encoded protein is CASSQDVRLAGPNEQFF.

This clonotype was picked up a small number of times. This sequence joins TRBV4-1 and TRBJ2-4; a weak D match, TRBD1 (5 bases). Germline-derived CDR1 and CDR2 are MGHRA and YSYEKL. The CDR3 sequence is 12 residues long. Trimming stripped 2 bases from V and 15 bases from J, with 14 bases between. CDR3 sequence: CASSQPFQGRYF. The DNA of the CDR3 is TGCGCCAGCAGCCAACCGTTCCAGGGAAGGTACTTC.

The chain has TRBV29-1 and TRBJ2-2, with D unresolved. Trimming pared 0 bases from V and 6 bases from J, leaving 11 bases between. Per the germline V gene, CDR1 is SQVTM and CDR2 is ANQGSEA. This CDR3 region has 14 residues. In DNA form, the CDR3 reads TGCAGCGTTGAAGATCACGTAGGTTCCGGGGAGCTGTTTTTT. Its protein is CSVEDHVGSGELFF.

This CDR3 reads CASSFYERTSYNEQFF. DNA for the CDR3: TGTGCCAGCAGCTTTTACGAGCGGACCTCCTACAATGAGCAGTTCTTC. The rearrangement uses TRBV7-9 and TRBJ2-1, with D maybe TRBD2 (5 bases). The V end lost 3 bases, the J end lost 0 bases, and 12 bases lay between the germline ends. The germline gives CDR1 SEHNR, CDR2 FQNEAQ (reference sequence). The CDR3 totals 16 residues.

The genes are TRBV12-3 or TRBV12-4 and TRBJ2-1; 13 bases align to TRBD2. The CDR3 has 18 amino acids. Trimming took 5 bases from V and 1 from J; bases not matched to a gene: 8. The CDR3 reads CASSPELLAGGSYNEQFF. CDR3 coding DNA: TGTGCCAGCAGTCCAGAGCTACTAGCGGGAGGGTCCTACAATGAGCAGTTCTTC.

This clonotype was observed a few times. This sequence joins TRBV27 and TRBJ2-3; D unclear. The CDR3 loop spans 15 amino acids. V lost 6 bases, J lost 4 bases, and 17 bases lay in between. Germline-derived CDR1 and CDR2 are MNHEY and SMNVEV (reference sequence). The CDR3 reads CASSADFGLADTQYF. CDR3 nucleotides: TGTGCCAGCAGCGCTGACTTTGGATTGGCAGATACGCAGTATTTT.

This clonotype has more than one count but fewer than ten. This chain uses TRBV5-1 with TRBJ1-1; TRBD1 matches at 7 bases. CDR1 SGHRS and CDR2 YFSETQ come from the germline V gene. The CDR3 runs 16 residues. Germline trimming cut 0 bases from V and 0 bases from J; bases unmatched to any gene: 5. CDR3 sequence reads: CASSLVGTALNTEAFF. As DNA, the CDR3 is TGCGCCAGCAGCTTGGTCGGGACAGCCCTGAACACTGAAGCTTTCTTT.

The rearrangement joins TRBV20-1 to TRBJ2-1, with D possibly matching TRBD2 (5 bases). The better agreement between TRBJ2-7 and the DNA end casts doubt on the J call. The CDR3 covers 15 residues. Germline assignment: CDR1 DFQATT and CDR2 SNEGSKA (reference sequence). CDR3 protein: CSAILAGRSNNEQYF. CDR3 nucleotides: TGCAGTGCTATTCTTGCGGGTCGCTCCAACAATGAGCAGTACTTC.

The chain has TRBV3-1 and TRBJ1-2; 8 bases align to TRBD1. This CDR3 contains 15 residues. Germline V gene lookup returns CDR1 LGHDT and CDR2 YNNKEL (reference sequence). J lost 8 bases, V lost 3 bases, and 11 bases had no gene match. The CDR3 coding sequence is TGTGCCAGCAGCCAGACAGGGGCCGTTTCCTACGGCTACACCTTC. This gives the protein CASSQTGAVSYGYTF.